This T cell receptor beta chain was retrieved from a study of T-cell reconstitution after alpha-beta-depleted transplantation in children. The CDR3 length is 20 residues. Germline loops: CDR1 DFQATT, CDR2 SNEGSKA (reference sequence). The V and J ends lost 0 bases and 3 bases, in that order; junction bases with no gene match: 13. The library targeted TCRbeta and was prepared with unique molecular identifiers. TCRdb re-called the PCR reads through MiXCR, storing one row per CDR3 protein. The table lists about 540,000 distinct CDR3 sequences, 15% to 20% of them singletons, with more than 2.5% in the top ten.

This sample comprised PBMCs from the stem cell graft donor, obtained from the stem cell graft. The clonotype was recovered from a human donor who donated a stem cell graft to a child with acute lymphoblastic leukemia. The chain combines TRBV20-1 with TRBJ2-1; 14 bases are shared with TRBD2. The CDR3 loop is CSARDRTAGLAGDYYNEQFF. CDR3 bases: TGCAGTGCTAGAGATCGGACTGCGGGACTAGCGGGAGATTACTACAATGAGCAGTTCTTC.